The 3 T cell receptor beta chains reported below all come from one sample, sequenced in a study of cytomegalovirus exposure and HLA in healthy donors. The PCR ran on 60 Vbeta and 13 Jbeta primers. Using immunoSEQ multiplex PCR, the repertoire was profiled, and TCRdb retains in-frame clones only, with some absent. This table lists just over 150,000 clones. Material: PBMCs. Receptors were obtained from a woman aged 60 to 75 in good health and CMV-seronegative.

The rearrangement uses TRBV7-9 and TRBJ1-2; D is undetermined. CDR3 size: 14 residues. In germline, CDR1 is SEHNR, CDR2 FQNEAQ (reference sequence). The ends were cut back, 2 bases at V and 2 bases at J, with 9 bases in the middle. CDR3 sequence (DNA): TGTGCCAGCAGCTTAATATCGGGGAACTATGGCTACACCTTC. It specifies CASSLISGNYGYTF.

The rearrangement uses TRBV6-1 and TRBJ1-2; no firm D call. The CDR3 contains 15 residues. CDR1 and CDR2 (germline): MNHNS, SASEGT. The ends were cut back, 5 bases at V and 1 base at J, with 14 bases in the middle. As DNA, the CDR3 is TGTGCCAGCAGTCTGGTTCTCGAGATTAACTATGGCTACACCTTC. It yields the protein CASSLVLEINYGYTF.

The rearrangement joins TRBV7-2 to TRBJ2-2; D gene uncertain. The germline V and J ends were trimmed by 1 base and 6 bases, with 9 bases remaining between them. The CDR3 runs to 14 residues. CDR1 is SGHTA and CDR2 is FQGNSA in the germline V gene. In DNA, the CDR3 is TGTGCCAGCAGCTTAGAATTTTCCGCCGGGGAGCTGTTTTTT. Its translation is CASSLEFSAGELFF.